This T cell receptor beta chain comes out of a study of shared clonotypes between healthy human individuals. Study-wide background: Serving as donors were two women and a few men, whose ages spanned 18 to 49. Findings and caveats of the study: Non-shared clonotypes had lower generation probabilities than clonotypes shared by all four sorted-subset donors. Only blood was sampled, and tissue TCR repertoires likely differ from blood ones.

The germline CDR1 and CDR2 sequences are SNHLY and FYNNEI. This CDR3 has 14 amino acids. The V gene end was trimmed by 6 bases and the J gene end by 5 bases; junction bases not matched to a gene: 7. Investigators divided CD4+ cells into CD45RA+ naive and CD45RA-negative memory subsets. Libraries were prepared by immunoSEQ multiplex PCR; TCRdb keeps only in-frame clonotypes and omits some of them. The sample carries 950,000 to 1,200,000 clones, approximately 80% recorded once. Comment on this clone: Its antigen is unidentified.

Sequences were obtained from memory CD4+ T cells from PBMCs. Subset of the sample: CD45RA-negative fraction. The receptor was isolated from a man between 18 and 35 years old in good health. Some clones in this sample may be carry-over from other donors' samples. This sequence joins TRBV2 and TRBJ1-5, with 7 bases that match TRBD1. DNA for the CDR3: TGTGCCAGCAGCAGACAGGGCGCCTATCAGCCCCAGCATTTT. This translates into CASSRQGAYQPQHF. The complete variable domain, with remaining parts taken from reference TRBV2 and TRBJ1-5, reads EPEVTQTPSHQVTQMGQEVILRCVPISNHLYFYWYRQILGQKVEFLVSFYNNEISEKSEIFDDQFSVERPDGSNFTLKIRSTKLEDSAMYFCASSRQGAYQPQHFGDGTRLSIL.